This T cell receptor beta chain was sequenced in a study of prognosis after radiotherapy for stage I lung cancer. Regarding the study as a whole: The authors did not determine whether the expanded TCR clones were tumor-specific.

The CDR3 sequence is 14 residues long. Trimming left V 6 bases short and J 2 bases short, with 16 bases between. CDR1 and CDR2 from the germline V gene are DFQATT and SNEGSKA (reference sequence). This clonotype was counted ten times or more. Its specificity is unknown. Genomic DNA provided the template from which TCR beta CDR3 was amplified by two-round multiplex PCR. Round one of PCR was performed, and it used primers specific to each TRBV and TRBJ gene. TCRdb reprocessed the multiplex PCR reads via MiXCR and lists one record per CDR3 protein. The sample has around 63,000 distinct CDR3 sequences, more than 25% seen once.

This specimen consisted of PBMCs, obtained before or after stereotactic body radiation therapy (not recorded which). The rearrangement uses TRBV20-1 and TRBJ1-2; tentative D call: TRBD1 (6 bases). This sequence was found in a donor of 50 years or more with non-small cell lung cancer. The CDR3 protein is CSAPSPTGNYGYTF. The CDR3 DNA follows: TGCAGTGCCCCCAGCCCAACAGGGAACTATGGCTACACCTTC.